This T cell receptor (beta chain) was retrieved from a study of shared clonotypes between healthy human individuals. Study-wide findings and caveats: What naive subsets generally showed was a larger estimated richness than memory subsets showed. Several donors showed sharing of about 5.5% of naive CD4 clonotypes.

Notes on this clone: What it recognizes is unknown.

The CDR3 has 17 amino acids. Germline loops: CDR1 MDHEN, CDR2 SYDVKM. V was cut by 1 base and J by 0 bases, with 16 bases left in between. Measured with immunoSEQ multiplex PCR; TCRdb has only the in-frame clones, and not every one. The sample gives 2 million to 3 million clones, just over 90% of which show up once; over 0.12% is in the top ten. This receptor was obtained from a man between 18 and 29 years old in good health. Material: naive CD4+ T cells sorted from blood. Subset: CD45RA+ positively selected. J is TRBJ2-7 and V is TRBV28; maybe TRBD2 (7 bases). The CDR3 sequence: CASSLSYGGASSYEQYF. Here the CDR3 DNA reads TGTGCCAGCAGTTTATCCTATGGGGGGGCGAGCTCCTACGAGCAGTACTTC.